This TCR beta chain originates from a study of regulatory T cells in long-lasting Graves disease. Overall study findings and caveats: Persistent Graves' patients showed less TCR diversity than newly diagnosed ones. Persistent disease favored TRBV28, TRBJ1-2 and TRBJ2-5.

As to time point: persistent/refractory GD, antithyroid drugs over 5 years with positive TRAb. PBMCs provided the RNA from which the TCR library was made. By American Thyroid Association guidelines, Graves' disease was diagnosed in the cohort. Patient provenance is recorded as an endocrinology department in Xi'an, China. Comments on this clonotype: Its antigen is currently unknown.

V was shortened by 4 bases and J by 5 bases, with 11 bases between the two germline ends. The germline gives CDR1 LGHNA, CDR2 YNFKEQ. The CDR3 sequence is 13 residues long. Through Arm-PCR of CDR3 regions and iRepertoire HTBI primers, TCR beta libraries were built. TCRdb re-analysed the multiplex PCR reads in MiXCR, keeping a single row per CDR3 protein. This table has fewer than 600,000 distinct CDR3 sequences, approximately 23% appearing once. The chain recombines TRBV4-2 with TRBJ1-1; perhaps TRBD1 as D (5 bases). The receptor's source is a female donor with Graves disease. The starting material was peripheral blood mononuclear cells (PBMCs), obtained when the disease was refractory, from a patient treated with antithyroid drugs. The CDR3 nucleotides are TGTGCCAGCAGCCCATCCGAGGGGACTGAAGCTTTCTTT. The encoded protein is CASSPSEGTEAFF.